Below are 27 T cell receptor beta chains sequenced from a single sample in a study of T cell responses to AZD1222 COVID-19 vaccine. Generated by immunoSEQ multiplex PCR, the TCRdb table keeps only in-frame clones and is missing some. The sample has about 190,000 clones; approximately 87% are singletons. The sequenced sample was peripheral blood, obtained on day 0 of MenACWY control vaccination. Receptors originate from an adult in good health.

The chain is built from TRBV19 and TRBJ2-5; the D gene is possibly TRBD1 (5 bases). This CDR3 comprises 15 residues. CDR1 LNHDA and CDR2 SQIVND come from the germline V gene (reference sequence). Trimming left V 5 bases short and J 5 bases short, with 18 bases between. The CDR3, as DNA: TGTGCCAGTAGTTCCCAGGGTGGATTCGGGGAGACCCAGTACTTC. The encoded protein is CASSSQGGFGETQYF.

This chain joins TRBV9 and TRBJ2-3; 7 nucleotides agree with TRBD2. The germline V gene encodes CDR1 SGDLS and CDR2 YYNGEE. The CDR3 extends over 16 amino acids. Trimming at V came to 2 bases and at J to 4 bases, leaving 10 bases not matched to a gene. The CDR3 here is CASSVLSGLEADTQYF. For the CDR3, the DNA is TGTGCCAGCAGCGTGCTATCAGGACTAGAGGCAGATACGCAGTATTTT.

The CDR3 DNA is TGTGCCAGCAGTACCACTGAAGCTTTCTTT. It is translated as CASSTTEAFF. The chain carries TRBV28 and TRBJ1-1; D ambiguous. The CDR3 is 10 residues long. Germline lookup yields CDR1 MDHEN and CDR2 SYDVKM. Trimming left V 5 bases short and J 4 bases short, with 2 bases between.

The chain employs TRBV4-1 and TRBJ2-1, with D perhaps TRBD1 or TRBD2 (5 bases each). V was trimmed by 0 bases and J by 0 bases, leaving 18 bases between them. This CDR3 region has 19 residues. CDR1 and CDR2 (germline): MGHRA, YSYEKL. For the CDR3, the DNA is TGCGCCAGCAGCCAAGATCCCCCCGGGGCGATAAGCTCCTACAATGAGCAGTTCTTC. It codes for CASSQDPPGAISSYNEQFF.

This sequence joins TRBV11-2 and TRBJ2-7, with D perhaps TRBD2 (5 bases). V lost 5 bases and J lost 0, with 17 bases in between. The CDR3 has 16 amino acids. Germline CDR1 reads SGHAT; CDR2 reads FQNNGV. CDR3: CASSPGVSGISYEQYF. Written as DNA, the CDR3 is TGTGCCAGCAGCCCTGGGGTCAGCGGAATCTCCTACGAGCAGTACTTC.

The chain recombines TRBV27 with TRBJ2-1; D is perhaps TRBD2 (6 bases). The CDR3 extends over 16 amino acids. The V end was cut by 9 bases, the J end by 5 bases, with 23 bases between. Looked up from germline, CDR1 is MNHEY and CDR2 is SMNVEV (reference sequence). The DNA for the CDR3 is TGTGCCAGTGGGAGGTTGCCTGATTTAGCAGACAATGAGCAGTTCTTC. Its translation is CASGRLPDLADNEQFF.

The CDR3 here is CATSAPGFDQPQHF. In DNA, the CDR3 is TGTGCCACCAGTGCCCCGGGTTTCGATCAGCCCCAGCATTTT. The chain is built from TRBV24-1 and TRBJ1-5, with unresolved D. V lost 5 bases and J lost 5, with 12 bases in between. Germline V gene data show CDR1 as KGHDR and CDR2 as SFDVKD. This CDR3 is 14 amino acids long.

The V call is TRBV7-6, the J call TRBJ2-7, with a tentative D call TRBD1 (6 bases). V was pared by 1 base and J by 7 bases, with 20 bases between. Germline-derived CDR1 and CDR2 are SGHVS and FNYEAQ. The CDR3 consists of 16 residues. CDR3 in DNA: TGTGCCAGCAGCTTAGGAGGGCAGGGGAAAGACGGTGAGCAGTACTTC. Amino acids: CASSLGGQGKDGEQYF.

The chain couples TRBV30 to TRBJ2-1, with D possibly being TRBD1 (6 bases). This CDR3 is 14 amino acids long. The V and J ends lost 6 bases and 2 bases respectively, with 14 bases between them. CDR1 is GTSNPN, CDR2 SVGIG, per germline (reference sequence). In nucleotides, the CDR3 is TGTGCCTGTCAACAGGGATTCACCTACAATGAGCAGTTCTTC. Protein product: CACQQGFTYNEQFF.

V gene TRBV11-2 combines with J gene TRBJ2-1; no definite D call. The CDR3 spans 16 residues. Germline V gene data show CDR1 as SGHAT and CDR2 as FQNNGV. V lost 6 bases to trimming and J lost 0 bases, with 15 bases between them. The CDR3 reads CASSNDPASSYNEQFF. CDR3 nucleotide sequence: TGTGCCAGCAGTAATGACCCCGCGAGCTCCTACAATGAGCAGTTCTTC.

The rearrangement joins TRBV9 to TRBJ1-2; D is possibly TRBD1 (5 bases). The germline CDR1 and CDR2 sequences are SGDLS and YYNGEE. V was pared by 0 bases and J by 6 bases, with 12 bases between. The CDR3 is made up of 14 amino acids. The CDR3 bases are TGTGCCAGCAGCGTAGCTTTCGGGGCGGATGGCTACACCTTC. Its protein product is CASSVAFGADGYTF.

Of note for this clone: Other DNA sequences in the sample encode the same CDR3. The chain carries TRBV28 and TRBJ2-3, with TRBD1 matching over 7 bases. Per germline, CDR1 MDHEN and CDR2 SYDVKM. After removal of 4 bases from V and 1 base from J, the junction contained 2 bases not matched to a gene. The CDR3 extends over 14 amino acids. The CDR3 reads CASSSGQGTDTQYF. Here the CDR3 DNA reads TGTGCCAGCAGTTCCGGACAGGGCACAGATACGCAGTATTTT.

This chain connects TRBV2 to TRBJ1-3; D uncertain. CDR3 length: 14 amino acids. The germline gives CDR1 SNHLY, CDR2 FYNNEI. V lost 7 bases to trimming and J lost 0 bases, with 10 bases between them. As DNA, the CDR3 is TGTGCCAGCACCCTAGCCAGCTCTGGAAACACCATATATTTT. Its protein product is CASTLASSGNTIYF. Full variable domain (rest looked up from reference TRBV2 and TRBJ1-3): EPEVTQTPSHQVTQMGQEVILRCVPISNHLYFYWYRQILGQKVEFLVSFYNNEISEKSEIFDDQFSVERPDGSNFTLKIRSTKLEDSAMYFCASTLASSGNTIYFGEGSWLTVV.

The gene calls are TRBV12-3 or TRBV12-4 and TRBJ1-1; TRBD1 aligns across 8 bases. V gave up 7 bases and J gave up 10 bases; unmatched junction bases: 8. The CDR3 is 12 amino acids. The CDR3 nucleotides are TGTGCCAGCAAAGGGCGCAGGGGGCGAGCTTTCTTT. Translated: CASKGRRGRAFF.

The rearrangement joins TRBV7-9 to TRBJ1-1; D not resolved. Germline V gene lookup returns CDR1 SEHNR and CDR2 FQNEAQ (reference sequence). Trimming cost V 5 bases and J 4 bases, with 14 bases left between them. The CDR3 sequence is 14 residues long. The CDR3 region is CASSHAGEGTEAFF. As DNA, the CDR3 is TGTGCCAGCAGCCACGCCGGGGAGGGCACTGAAGCTTTCTTT.

The rearrangement joins TRBV13 to TRBJ2-1; 9 positions match TRBD1. The CDR3 has 13 amino acids. V dropped 9 bases and J dropped 8; count of bases not matched to a gene: 8. The germline V gene encodes CDR1 PRHDT and CDR2 FYEKMQ (reference sequence). The CDR3 DNA reads as TGTGCCAGTAAGGAACAGGGGGCGTATGAGCAGTTCTTC. Translating it yields CASKEQGAYEQFF. Using reference TRBV13 and TRBJ2-1 for the parts outside the CDR3, the full variable domain is AAGVIQSPRHLIKEKRETATLKCYPIPRHDTVYWYQQGPGQDPQFLISFYEKMQSDKGSIPDRFSAQQFSDYHSELNMSSLELGDSALYFCASKEQGAYEQFFGPGTRLTVL.

This clone was picked up a small number of times. The chain combines TRBV28 with TRBJ2-5, with D possibly being TRBD1 or TRBD2 (5 bases each). The CDR3 sequence is 14 residues long. With 3 bases removed from V and 5 bases from J, the gap between germline ends came to 13 bases. Germline values: CDR1 MDHEN, CDR2 SYDVKM. The CDR3 DNA sequence: TGTGCCAGCAGTTTGGGGGACCTGTTGGAGACCCAGTACTTC. Translating it yields CASSLGDLLETQYF.

The chain is built from TRBV11-2 and TRBJ2-7, with 9 bases that match TRBD2. Germline V gene sequence: CDR1 SGHAT, CDR2 FQNNGV. V trimming: 5 bases; J trimming: 3 bases; junction bases outside the gene matches: 8. The CDR3 has 15 residues. The CDR3 reads CASSAVASGIYEQYF. The DNA of the CDR3 is TGTGCCAGCAGCGCGGTGGCTAGCGGGATCTACGAGCAGTACTTC.

The rearrangement joins TRBV5-6 to TRBJ1-1; D is possibly TRBD1 (5 bases). This CDR3 comprises 13 residues. V lost 5 bases and J 4 bases, leaving 12 bases between the germline ends. Germline lookup yields CDR1 SGHDT and CDR2 YYEEEE. This chain's CDR3 is CASSPDGATEAFF. The CDR3, as DNA: TGTGCCAGCAGTCCTGACGGGGCCACTGAAGCTTTCTTT.

This chain links TRBV9 with TRBJ2-5; 8 nucleotides agree with TRBD2. V was pared by 3 bases and J by 5 bases, with 9 bases of the junction left unmatched. Germline-derived CDR1 and CDR2 are SGDLS and YYNGEE. The CDR3 is 15 residues long. The CDR3 nucleotides read TGTGCCAGCAGCGCGGCACCGGGACTAGGGGAGACCCAGTACTTC. Residues: CASSAAPGLGETQYF.

The genes are TRBV19 and TRBJ2-7; 8 positions agree with TRBD1. The CDR3 extends over 16 amino acids. Germline CDR1 and CDR2: LNHDA and SQIVND (reference sequence). V gave up 4 bases and J gave up 0 bases; unmatched junction bases: 8. CDR3 sequence reads: CASSTPGTGTSYEQYF. CDR3 in DNA: TGTGCCAGTAGTACCCCGGGGACAGGCACCTCCTACGAGCAGTACTTC.

CDR3 bases: TGTGCCAGCAGCCCGACACTAGCGGGAGCCTACGAGCAGTACTTC. Its translation: CASSPTLAGAYEQYF. The V gene is TRBV7-6, the J gene TRBJ2-7; TRBD2 agrees at 11 bases. V shed 5 bases and J 2 bases; nucleotides not matched to a gene: 5. This CDR3 is built from 15 residues. Germline CDR1 reads SGHVS; CDR2 reads FNYEAQ. Combining the CDR3 with reference TRBV7-6 and TRBJ2-7 gives the whole variable domain GAGVSQSPRYKVTKRGQDVALRCDPISGHVSLYWYRQALGQGPEFLTYFNYEAQQDKSGLPNDRFSAERPEGSISTLTIQRTEQRDSAMYRCASSPTLAGAYEQYFGPGTRLTVT.

J is TRBJ2-1 and V is TRBV4-1; D is perhaps TRBD1 (6 bases). CDR3 length: 17 residues. Trimming removed 1 base at V and 8 bases at J, with 21 bases between. Germline CDR1 is MGHRA and CDR2 is YSYEKL. In DNA form, the CDR3 reads TGCGCCAGCAGCCAAGTTGGGGGCCAGGGGACGAGGGATGAGCAGTTCTTC. Residues: CASSQVGGQGTRDEQFF.

V gene TRBV2 combines with J gene TRBJ1-5; D is undetermined. V lost 8 bases, J lost 5 bases, and 13 bases lay in between. Looked up from germline, CDR1 is SNHLY and CDR2 is FYNNEI. CDR3 length equals 13 residues. The CDR3 loop is CASGQENYQPQHF. The DNA for the CDR3 is TGTGCCAGCGGGCAGGAAAATTATCAGCCCCAGCATTTT. The whole variable domain, remainder taken from reference TRBV2 and TRBJ1-5, is EPEVTQTPSHQVTQMGQEVILRCVPISNHLYFYWYRQILGQKVEFLVSFYNNEISEKSEIFDDQFSVERPDGSNFTLKIRSTKLEDSAMYFCASGQENYQPQHFGDGTRLSIL.

The rearrangement uses TRBV4-1 and TRBJ1-2; TRBD1 agrees at 7 bases. Trimming took 1 base from V and 0 from J; bases not matched to a gene: 5. The CDR3 is 16 residues long. Germline CDR1 and CDR2: MGHRA and YSYEKL. DNA of the CDR3: TGCGCCAGCAGCCAAGGAACGACAGGGCCTAACTATGGCTACACCTTC. Protein: CASSQGTTGPNYGYTF.

This chain joins TRBV28 and TRBJ2-1; D gene ambiguous. CDR1 is MDHEN and CDR2 is SYDVKM in the germline V gene. This CDR3 comprises 12 residues. The ends were cut back, 5 bases at V and 4 bases at J, with 6 bases in the middle. CDR3 coding DNA: TGTGCCAGCAGTGCCTCTTACAATGAGCAGTTCTTC. Translation: CASSASYNEQFF.

J is TRBJ1-5 and V is TRBV6-4; 8 nucleotides line up with TRBD1. Germline values: CDR1 MRHNA, CDR2 SNTAGT. The CDR3 totals 14 residues. V gave up 4 bases and J gave up 7 bases; unmatched junction bases: 6. CDR3 nucleotide sequence: TGTGCCAGCAGTGCGACAGGGGAGGGCCAGCCCCAGCATTTT. It encodes CASSATGEGQPQHF.